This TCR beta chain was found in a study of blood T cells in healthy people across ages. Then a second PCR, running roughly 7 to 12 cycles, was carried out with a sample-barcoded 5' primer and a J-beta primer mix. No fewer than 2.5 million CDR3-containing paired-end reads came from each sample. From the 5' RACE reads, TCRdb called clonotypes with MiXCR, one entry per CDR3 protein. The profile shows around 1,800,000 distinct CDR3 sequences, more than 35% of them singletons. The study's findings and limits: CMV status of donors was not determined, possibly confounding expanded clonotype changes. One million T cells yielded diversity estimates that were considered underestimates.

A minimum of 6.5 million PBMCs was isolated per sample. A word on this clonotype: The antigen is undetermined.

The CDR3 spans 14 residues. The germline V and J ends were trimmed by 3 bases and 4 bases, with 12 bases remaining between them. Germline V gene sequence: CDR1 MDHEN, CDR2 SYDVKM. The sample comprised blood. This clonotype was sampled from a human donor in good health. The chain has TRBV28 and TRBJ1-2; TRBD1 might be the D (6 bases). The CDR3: CASSFMGHPYGYTF. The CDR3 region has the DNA TGTGCCAGCAGTTTTATGGGACATCCCTATGGCTACACCTTC.